A single sample is the source of the 10 T cell receptor beta chains below, sequenced in a study of T-cell memory formation after mild COVID-19. TCRdb re-called the 5' RACE reads with MiXCR, one entry per CDR3 protein. Of just over 400,000 distinct CDR3 sequences in the sample, around 22% were seen once. Sequenced sample: PBMCs or a T cell subset sorted from them (not recorded which). The receptor source for this set is an adult woman who had mild COVID-19 (a few samples of this study predate the infection). Cell type and time point are not known.

This clonotype appeared a few times. The V gene is TRBV20-1, the J gene TRBJ2-5; no clear D. The CDR3 is made up of 13 amino acids. V was trimmed by 3 bases and J by 0 bases, leaving 8 bases between them. Germline CDR1 reads DFQATT; CDR2 reads SNEGSKA (reference sequence). The CDR3 DNA follows: TGCAGTGCTAGGCTAAGGAACCAAGAGACCCAGTACTTC. Protein: CSARLRNQETQYF.

In this sample, this clonotype turned up many times. This sequence joins TRBV7-9 and TRBJ1-1; 7 positions agree with TRBD1. The germline V gene has CDR1 SEHNR and CDR2 FQNEAQ (reference sequence). The CDR3 extends over 14 amino acids. Trimming cost V 5 bases and J 6 bases; bases outside gene matches: 9. The CDR3 sequence is CASSARQGWSEAFF. The CDR3 DNA is TGTGCCAGCAGCGCGAGACAGGGTTGGTCTGAAGCTTTCTTT.

This clonotype was counted a few times. V gene TRBV12-3 or TRBV12-4 combines with J gene TRBJ1-5, with TRBD1 as a possible D gene (6 bases). This CDR3 is 13 amino acids long. V was trimmed by 6 bases and J by 3 bases, leaving 9 bases between them. In DNA, the CDR3 is TGTGCCAGCAGATGGACAGACAATCAGCCCCAGCATTTT. This gives the protein CASRWTDNQPQHF.

This rearrangement joins TRBV6-6 to TRBJ2-3, with D unresolved. Germline V gives CDR1 MNHNY, CDR2 SVGAGI (reference sequence). The length of the CDR3 is 17 residues. The V end lost 6 bases, the J end lost 3 bases, and 22 bases lay between the germline ends. As DNA, the CDR3 is TGTGCCAGCAGAACCCACCATATAGATAGACCGACAGATACGCAGTATTTT. Translating it yields CASRTHHIDRPTDTQYF.

V is TRBV12-3 or TRBV12-4 and J is TRBJ1-1; D possibly corresponds to TRBD1 (5 bases). V shed 7 bases and J shed 5 bases, with 17 bases lying between them. The CDR3 extends over 14 amino acids. This chain's CDR3 is CASNRIPGGTEAFF. The CDR3 region has the DNA TGTGCCAGCAACCGAATTCCGGGGGGGACTGAAGCTTTCTTT.

The chain is built from TRBV5-1 and TRBJ2-1, with 11 bases lining up with TRBD2. The CDR3 covers 16 residues. Looked up from germline, CDR1 is SGHRS and CDR2 is YFSETQ. Trimming at V came to 3 bases and at J to 0 bases, leaving 2 bases not matched to a gene. CDR3 in DNA: TGCGCCAGCAGCTGGGGGACTAGCGGCTCCTACAATGAGCAGTTCTTC. It specifies CASSWGTSGSYNEQFF.

This clonotype appeared a few times. V and J are TRBV9 and TRBJ2-7; 7 bases are shared with TRBD2. The V and J ends lost 0 bases and 3 bases, in that order; junction bases with no gene match: 3. CDR3 size: 14 residues. Germline V CDR1 and CDR2: SGDLS, YYNGEE. In DNA, the CDR3 is TGTGCCAGCAGCGTAGGCGGGGGTTTCTACGAGCAGTACTTC. Its protein product is CASSVGGGFYEQYF.

The chain recombines TRBV5-5 with TRBJ1-1; no definite D call. The CDR3 is 15 residues long. V shed 0 bases and J shed 0 bases, with 9 bases lying between them. The V gene's germline CDR1 is SGHKS and CDR2 YYEKEE (reference sequence). The CDR3: CASSLVRDMNTEAFF. The CDR3 nucleotides read TGTGCCAGCAGCTTGGTAAGGGATATGAACACTGAAGCTTTCTTT.

The gene calls are TRBV29-1 and TRBJ2-3; 12 bases align to TRBD2. The CDR3 has 15 amino acids. Germline CDR1 reads SQVTM; CDR2 reads ANQGSEA. J was trimmed by 5 bases and V by 7 bases; bases with no gene match: 10. The CDR3 DNA sequence: TGCAGCGCTACTTCGGGACTAGCGGGCCGAGATACGCAGTATTTT. It encodes CSATSGLAGRDTQYF.

The chain recombines TRBV19 with TRBJ1-1; no clear D gene. V was cut by 2 bases and J by 6 bases, with 10 bases left in between. Germline CDR1 is LNHDA and CDR2 is SQIVND (reference sequence). This CDR3 is built from 13 residues. The DNA for the CDR3 is TGTGCCAGTAGTATATCTCCCTCCTCTGAAGCTTTCTTT. Translation gives CASSISPSSEAFF. The whole variable domain, filled in from reference TRBV19 and TRBJ1-1, reads DGGITQSPKYLFRKEGQNVTLSCEQNLNHDAMYWYRQDPGQGLRLIYYSQIVNDFQKGDIAEGYSVSREKKESFPLTVTSAQKNPTAFYLCASSISPSSEAFFGQGTRLTVV.